This T cell receptor beta chain was sequenced in a study of cytomegalovirus exposure and HLA in healthy donors. Turning to the study itself: Of some 400 genotyped donors, roughly 81% grouped in the Caucasian-associated ancestry cluster. General study findings and limits: It was confirmed in vitro that a few of the CMV-associated chains were specific for CMV antigens. A later examination showed that TCR association rates differed by HLA locus, with DRB1 most and HLA-C fewest. Per a later analysis, HLA-associated TCR beta chains showed more clonal expansion than other, equally common TCR beta chains.

This clone was counted only a few times. Its antigen is not known. 60 Vbeta and 13 Jbeta primers were used in PCR. Clones were sequenced by immunoSEQ multiplex PCR, and TCRdb holds only the in-frame ones, with some missing. This sample yields around 130,000 clones, of which around 86% are seen a single time; under 2.5% belongs to the top ten. V dropped 1 base and J dropped 2; count of bases not matched to a gene: 15. Per germline, CDR1 SQVTM and CDR2 ANQGSEA. CDR3 length: 21 amino acids. The chain recombines TRBV29-1 with TRBJ2-6; 12 bases are shared with TRBD1. This receptor was taken from a man aged 30-40 years in good health and CMV-seronegative. The sample was PBMCs. DNA for the CDR3: TGCAGCGTTGAAGTGCGGAGCCGGGACAGGGGGCTGGGAGCTGGGGCCAACGTCCTGACTTTC. Its protein product is CSVEVRSRDRGLGAGANVLTF.